This TCR beta chain originates from a study of T cells in localized non-small cell lung cancer. Some clones are missing from TCRdb's copy, which holds only in-frame ones; the method was immunoSEQ multiplex PCR. Of more than 25,000 clones listed, 75% to 90% are singletons. The V gene's germline CDR1 is MGHDK and CDR2 SYGVNS. The CDR3 covers 15 residues. Trimming stripped 3 bases from V and 6 bases from J, with 18 bases between. This material consisted of peripheral blood, taken before any cancer treatment. V usage is TRBV25-1 and J usage is TRBJ2-7; D might be TRBD1 (5 bases). The sequence came from a woman between 40 and 69 years old with stage I lung adenocarcinoma. Written as DNA, the CDR3 is TGTGCCAGCAGTGACGGACACCTGGTCCGCAGCGAGCAGTACTTC. Protein: CASSDGHLVRSEQYF.